These 11 T cell receptor beta chains share one sample of origin, sequenced in a study of shared clonotypes between healthy human individuals. TCRdb's table, derived via immunoSEQ multiplex PCR, lists solely in-frame clones and lacks some. The table includes over a million clones, approximately 78% detected once. Sequenced input: memory CD4+ T cells from PBMCs. Subset denoted: CD45RA-negative fraction. The receptors come from a man aged 18 to 30 in good health. Some clones in this sample may be carry-over from other donors' samples.

This sequence joins TRBV4-3 and TRBJ2-5, with 7 bases identical to TRBD2. In germline, CDR1 is LGHNA, CDR2 YSLEER. With V trimmed by 0 bases and J by 5 bases, 9 bases remained unmatched. CDR3 size: 16 residues. This chain's CDR3 is CASSQDRSLRGETQYF. CDR3 DNA: TGCGCCAGCAGCCAAGATAGATCCTTGCGGGGGGAGACCCAGTACTTC.

The rearrangement uses TRBV4-1 and TRBJ1-1; the D gene is possibly TRBD1 (6 bases). V gave up 2 bases and J gave up 4 bases, with 11 bases separating them. The length of the CDR3 is 14 residues. The germline gives CDR1 MGHRA, CDR2 YSYEKL. The CDR3, as DNA: TGCGCCAGCAGCCAATACAGGGTATTCACTGAAGCTTTCTTT. Translating it yields CASSQYRVFTEAFF.

This clone was detected only a few times. The V call is TRBV5-1, the J call TRBJ1-3, with D possibly being TRBD1 (6 bases). The germline V and J ends were trimmed by 4 bases and 8 bases, with 19 bases remaining between them. The CDR3 covers 15 residues. From germline, CDR1 is SGHRS and CDR2 YFSETQ. The CDR3 reads CASSPAPGDGYTIYF. Here the CDR3 DNA reads TGCGCCAGCAGCCCGGCTCCAGGGGACGGCTACACCATATATTTT.

The gene calls are TRBV5-8 and TRBJ2-1, with D maybe TRBD2 (5 bases). Germline V gene lookup returns CDR1 SGHTS and CDR2 YDEGEE. This CDR3 comprises 15 residues. V was pared by 0 bases and J by 6 bases, with 13 bases between. DNA of the CDR3: TGTGCCAGCAGCTTGGCCGTAGGGAGCAGCAATGAGCAGTTCTTC. Amino acid sequence: CASSLAVGSSNEQFF.

The chain uses TRBV6-1 and TRBJ2-7; D remains unclear. V lost 8 bases and J 2 bases, leaving 19 bases between the germline ends. CDR3 size: 15 residues. Germline V gives CDR1 MNHNS, CDR2 SASEGT. CDR3 nucleotide sequence: TGTGCCAGCGAATCCCGCCTCCATTCTCCCTACGAGCAGTACTTC. Translation: CASESRLHSPYEQYF.

The gene calls are TRBV5-4 and TRBJ2-7, with D hard to call. The CDR3 length is 14 residues. Germline assignment: CDR1 SGHNT and CDR2 YYREEE (reference sequence). V was clipped by 0 bases and J by 0 bases, with 7 bases between them. The CDR3 DNA is TGTGCCAGCAGCTTGGGACACCGCTCCTACGAGCAGTACTTC. This codes for CASSLGHRSYEQYF.

The V call is TRBV19, the J call TRBJ2-7, with D possibly TRBD1 on 6 matching bases. CDR3 size: 15 residues. V was clipped by 8 bases and J by 7 bases, with 24 bases between them. Germline CDR1 is LNHDA and CDR2 is SQIVND (reference sequence). The CDR3 DNA follows: TGTGCCAGTGGCCCCATGGCCCCCCAAGGGGGTGAGCAGTACTTC. Translation gives CASGPMAPQGGEQYF.

This sequence joins TRBV5-1 and TRBJ2-5; possibly TRBD2 for D (6 bases). CDR3 length: 14 residues. V was clipped by 5 bases and J by 5 bases, with 16 bases between them. CDR1 and CDR2 (germline): SGHRS, YFSETQ. The CDR3 region has the DNA TGCGCCAGCAGTCAAGGAGGGATCGGGGAGACCCAGTACTTC. This gives the protein CASSQGGIGETQYF.

The chain links TRBV28 to TRBJ1-2, with a weak D call TRBD1 (6 bases). The CDR3 length is 13 residues. V dropped 6 bases and J dropped 4 bases, with 12 bases sitting between them. Germline values: CDR1 MDHEN, CDR2 SYDVKM. This chain's CDR3 is CASSLRQAYGYTF. The CDR3 nucleotides are TGTGCCAGCAGCCTTAGACAGGCCTATGGCTACACCTTC.

Ten or more counts support this clone. The same CDR3 can be traced to other DNA sequences in this sample. The chain has TRBV7-9 and TRBJ1-4; D not resolved. Germline V gene lookup returns CDR1 SEHNR and CDR2 FQNEAQ (reference sequence). Trimming stripped 1 base from V and 6 bases from J, with 9 bases between. The CDR3 spans 14 residues. The CDR3 here is CASSLGGVDEKLFF. Written as DNA, the CDR3 is TGTGCCAGCAGCTTAGGTGGTGTCGATGAAAAACTGTTTTTT.

J is TRBJ1-2 and V is TRBV6-5; maybe TRBD1 (5 bases). Trimming removed 2 bases from V and 3 bases from J, with 7 bases in between. This CDR3 is 13 amino acids long. Germline V gene sequence: CDR1 MNHEY, CDR2 SVGAGI. The CDR3 loop reads CASSYGAYYGYTF. In nucleotides, the CDR3 is TGTGCCAGCAGTTACGGGGCCTACTATGGCTACACCTTC.